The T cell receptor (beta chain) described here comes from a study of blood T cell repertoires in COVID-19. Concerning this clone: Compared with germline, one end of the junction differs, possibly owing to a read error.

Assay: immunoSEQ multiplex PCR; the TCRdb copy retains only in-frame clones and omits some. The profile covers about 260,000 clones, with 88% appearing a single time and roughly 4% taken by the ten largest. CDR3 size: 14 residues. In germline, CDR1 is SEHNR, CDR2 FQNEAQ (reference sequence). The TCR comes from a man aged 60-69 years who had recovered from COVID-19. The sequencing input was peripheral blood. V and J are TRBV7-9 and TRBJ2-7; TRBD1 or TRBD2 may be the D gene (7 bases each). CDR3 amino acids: CASSLAAGGWEQYF. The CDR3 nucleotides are TGTGCCAGCAGCCTAGCGGCAGGGGGTTGGGAGCAGTACTTC.